The 19 T cell receptor beta chains in this list originate from one sample, sequenced in a study of graft-versus-host responses after intestinal transplantation. No antigen is known for these receptors. Assay used: immunoSEQ multiplex PCR; TCRdb lists only in-frame clones, some missing. The sample lists 90,000 to 130,000 clones; approximately 90% were seen once. Sequenced here: unstimulated CD4+ T cells sorted from spleen or lymph node cells, sampled before transplant. Receptor source: a human donor who was the organ donor for an intestinal transplant.

This chain connects TRBV7-2 to TRBJ2-3, with D maybe TRBD2 (5 bases). Germline CDR1 SGHTA, CDR2 FQGNSA. Trimming shortened V by 4 bases and J by 4 bases, and 12 bases separated the two germline ends. CDR3 size: 14 residues. CDR3 sequence (DNA): TGTGCCAGCAGCTCATATACTAGTTCAGATACGCAGTATTTT. It specifies CASSSYTSSDTQYF.

For the CDR3, the DNA is TGTGCCAGCTCACTTGACAGGGCCGGGGAGCTGTTTTTT. It codes for CASSLDRAGELFF. The rearrangement uses TRBV18 and TRBJ2-2, with 7 bases matching TRBD1. CDR3 length equals 13 residues. V shed 4 bases, J shed 6 bases, and the junction held 2 bases outside the gene matches. The germline CDR1 and CDR2 sequences are KGHSH and LQKENI.

The genes are TRBV9 and TRBJ2-3, with D possibly called TRBD1 or TRBD2 (5 bases each). The CDR3 spans 13 residues. The V end was cut by 3 bases, the J end by 10 bases, with 15 bases between. Per the germline V gene, CDR1 is SGDLS and CDR2 is YYNGEE. The CDR3 region has the DNA TGTGCCAGCAGCGGGGGACCAGCGGATTCGCAGTATTTT. Its protein product is CASSGGPADSQYF. Full variable domain (remainder filled in from reference TRBV9 and TRBJ2-3): DSGVTQTPKHLITATGQRVTLRCSPRSGDLSVYWYQQSLDQGLQFLIQYYNGEERAKGNILERFSAQQFPDLHSELNLSSLELGDSALYFCASSGGPADSQYFGPGTRLTVL.

The chain combines TRBV7-3 with TRBJ1-1; D unresolved. The CDR3 has 13 residues. The germline V and J ends were trimmed by 3 bases and 1 base, with 6 bases remaining between them. The germline V gene encodes CDR1 SGHTA and CDR2 FQGTGA. This CDR3 reads CASSLRRNTEAFF. The DNA of the CDR3 is TGTGCCAGCAGCTTGAGGCGGAACACTGAAGCTTTCTTT.

The chain is built from TRBV7-9 and TRBJ1-1; D call uncertain. Trimming cost V 5 bases and J 1 base, with 17 bases left between them. The CDR3 extends over 16 amino acids. Germline lookup yields CDR1 SEHNR and CDR2 FQNEAQ (reference sequence). CDR3 sequence reads: CASSPGPIRGNTEAFF. The CDR3, as DNA: TGTGCCAGCAGCCCCGGACCCATTCGGGGGAACACTGAAGCTTTCTTT.

The chain uses TRBV10-1 and TRBJ2-3; 8 bases are shared with TRBD2. The germline V gene has CDR1 WNHNN and CDR2 SYGVQD (reference sequence). CDR3 size: 13 residues. V was pared by 6 bases and J by 6 bases, with 5 bases of the junction left unmatched. This chain's CDR3 is CASSLAGLDTQYF. CDR3 in DNA: TGCGCCAGCAGCCTAGCGGGTTTGGATACGCAGTATTTT.

The chain carries TRBV6-5 and TRBJ1-1; D is perhaps TRBD1 (5 bases). This CDR3 has 16 residues. Per the germline V gene, CDR1 is MNHEY and CDR2 is SVGAGI. V lost 0 bases and J lost 4, with 15 bases in between. The CDR3 loop reads CASSYSITRVVTEAFF. The CDR3 region has the DNA TGTGCCAGCAGTTACTCGATAACCAGGGTAGTCACTGAAGCTTTCTTT.

This rearrangement joins TRBV6-5 to TRBJ2-1; tentative D call: TRBD1 (6 bases). Germline V gene data show CDR1 as MNHEY and CDR2 as SVGAGI. The germline V and J ends were trimmed by 8 bases and 8 bases, with 19 bases remaining between them. CDR3 size: 14 residues. The CDR3 coding sequence is TGTGCCAGCCGGACAGCCCTGAGGACGGATGAGCAGTTCTTC. Amino acid sequence: CASRTALRTDEQFF.

The V gene is TRBV7-9, the J gene TRBJ2-5; the D is unclear. Germline V gene data show CDR1 as SEHNR and CDR2 as FQNEAQ (reference sequence). This CDR3 spans 18 amino acids. Trimming cost V 3 bases and J 1 base, with 21 bases left between them. Here the CDR3 reads CASSLSRGTGELQETQYF. The CDR3 region has the DNA TGTGCCAGCAGCTTGAGCCGTGGCACCGGAGAGCTCCAAGAGACCCAGTACTTC.

V is TRBV7-9 and J is TRBJ2-7, with 9 bases that match TRBD1. The CDR3 has 13 amino acids. The germline gives CDR1 SEHNR, CDR2 FQNEAQ (reference sequence). V shed 6 bases, J shed 7 bases, and the junction held 7 bases outside the gene matches. The CDR3 region has the DNA TGTGCCAGCAGACGGGACAGGGCGGGGGAGCAGTACTTC. Its protein product is CASRRDRAGEQYF.

The chain joins TRBV30 to TRBJ2-7; the D is unclear. CDR1 is GTSNPN and CDR2 is SVGIG in the germline V gene (reference sequence). This CDR3 comprises 14 residues. V lost 2 bases and J lost 4, with 15 bases in between. CDR3 nucleotides: TGTGCCTGGAGTCTTATGGGTACGAGTTACGAGCAGTACTTC. Residues: CAWSLMGTSYEQYF.

This chain joins TRBV6-5 and TRBJ1-2; 9 bases are shared with TRBD1. After removal of 5 bases from V and 1 base from J, the junction contained 5 bases not matched to a gene. CDR3 length: 15 residues. From germline, CDR1 is MNHEY and CDR2 SVGAGI. The CDR3 DNA follows: TGTGCCAGCAGTGTCCGGGACAGGGATAACTATGGCTACACCTTC. Its protein is CASSVRDRDNYGYTF.

This clone was seen only a few times. This chain connects TRBV19 to TRBJ2-7, with TRBD2 identical over 7 bases. Losses at the gene ends were 1 base for V and 0 bases for J; bases not matched to a gene: 0. Germline CDR1 reads LNHDA; CDR2 reads SQIVND (reference sequence). The CDR3 totals 14 residues. For the CDR3, the DNA is TGTGCCAGTAGTATAGCTAGCGGCTCCTACGAGCAGTACTTC. Translated: CASSIASGSYEQYF.

This chain joins TRBV10-3 and TRBJ2-7, with TRBD1 as a possible D gene (6 bases). This CDR3 is built from 15 residues. V lost 6 bases and J lost 2, with 17 bases in between. CDR1 and CDR2 from the germline V gene are ENHRY and SYGVKD. This chain's CDR3 is CAISDAGASPYEQYF. The CDR3 DNA is TGTGCCATCAGCGATGCAGGGGCTTCTCCCTACGAGCAGTACTTC.

This chain connects TRBV10-3 to TRBJ1-1; no definite D call. Trimming removed 6 bases at V and 3 bases at J, with 11 bases between. Germline V CDR1 and CDR2: ENHRY, SYGVKD. The CDR3 is 13 residues long. The CDR3 DNA reads as TGTGCCATCAGGGTCGGGGTAGACACTGAAGCTTTCTTT. It codes for CAIRVGVDTEAFF.

The V call is TRBV4-3, the J call TRBJ2-3; no reliable D call. CDR1 and CDR2 from the germline V gene are LGHNA and YSLEER. The CDR3 is 13 amino acids. With 3 bases removed from V and 6 bases from J, the gap between germline ends came to 10 bases. CDR3 coding DNA: TGCGCCAGCAGCCAGGGGATAGAGGATACGCAGTATTTT. Protein: CASSQGIEDTQYF.

V is TRBV5-1 and J is TRBJ1-1; D not certain. This CDR3 is 14 amino acids long. Germline values: CDR1 SGHRS, CDR2 YFSETQ. V lost 0 bases and J 4 bases, leaving 10 bases between the germline ends. The CDR3, as DNA: TGCGCCAGCAGCTTGGGAACGGGTGGCACTGAAGCTTTCTTT. Encoded protein: CASSLGTGGTEAFF.

The chain links TRBV19 to TRBJ1-3; no reliable D call. The CDR3 sequence is 15 residues long. Trimming removed 5 bases from V and 0 bases from J, with 11 bases in between. The germline V gene encodes CDR1 LNHDA and CDR2 SQIVND (reference sequence). The CDR3 reads CASSAEGSSGNTIYF. DNA of the CDR3: TGTGCCAGTAGTGCCGAAGGGAGCTCTGGAAACACCATATATTTT.

The chain links TRBV5-4 to TRBJ2-4; D not certain. Germline assignment: CDR1 SGHNT and CDR2 YYREEE (reference sequence). V was shortened by 0 bases and J by 0 bases, with 7 bases between the two germline ends. The CDR3 loop spans 15 amino acids. The CDR3 DNA sequence: TGTGCCAGCAGCTTGGGGGGTCTAGCCAAAAACATTCAGTACTTC. It encodes CASSLGGLAKNIQYF.